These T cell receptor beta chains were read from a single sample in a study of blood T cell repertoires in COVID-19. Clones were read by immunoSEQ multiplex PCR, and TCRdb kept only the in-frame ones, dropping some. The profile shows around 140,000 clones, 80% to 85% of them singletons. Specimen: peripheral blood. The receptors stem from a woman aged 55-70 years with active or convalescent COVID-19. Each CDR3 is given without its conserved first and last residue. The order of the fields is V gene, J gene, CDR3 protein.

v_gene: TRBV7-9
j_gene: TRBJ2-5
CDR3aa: ASSSPLGTETQY

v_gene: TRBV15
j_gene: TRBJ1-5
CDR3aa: ATSAEAGYQPQH

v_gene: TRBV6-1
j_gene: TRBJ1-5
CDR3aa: ASSEGRQGGNQPQH

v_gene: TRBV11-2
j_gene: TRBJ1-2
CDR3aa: ASSLTGGLNYGYT

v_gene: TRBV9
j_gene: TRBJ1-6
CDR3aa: ASSVDSGLDNSPLH

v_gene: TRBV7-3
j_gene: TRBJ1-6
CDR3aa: ASSLGGDGSPLH

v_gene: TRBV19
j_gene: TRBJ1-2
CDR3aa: ASSIIGEGYT

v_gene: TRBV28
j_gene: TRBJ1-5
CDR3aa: ASSARTGTSNQPQH

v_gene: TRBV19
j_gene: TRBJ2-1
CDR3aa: ASSVGQGFNEQF

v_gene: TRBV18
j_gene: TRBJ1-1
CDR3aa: ASSPLGQINTEAF

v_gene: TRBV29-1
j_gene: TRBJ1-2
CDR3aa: SVEEGQYGYT

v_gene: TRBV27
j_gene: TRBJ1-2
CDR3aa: ASSKTEANYGYT

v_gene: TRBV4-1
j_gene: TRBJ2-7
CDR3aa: ASSQDMVAGGQNMYEQY

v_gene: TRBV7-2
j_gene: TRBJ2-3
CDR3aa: ASSLGATSTDTQY

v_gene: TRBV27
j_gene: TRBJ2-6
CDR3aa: ATKLAGGTSGANVLT